These T cell receptor beta chains were read from a single sample in a study of blood T cell repertoires in COVID-19. Measured with immunoSEQ multiplex PCR; TCRdb has only the in-frame clones, and not every one. The sample yields tens of thousands of clones, roughly 86% seen once. The sequenced sample consisted of peripheral blood. The receptors originated from a man in his fifties or sixties with COVID-19, enrolled during active disease. The CDR3 runs from the conserved cysteine through the conserved F or W. D genes are given only for firm matches. Clone size is shown for a subset of rows, as once, few, many or a class of expanded clone.

-	TRBV5-1	-	TRBJ1-5	TGCGCCAGCAGCCCAGATGGACAGCCCAATCAGCCCCAGCATTTT	CASSPDGQPNQPQHF
-	TRBV2	-	TRBJ1-1	TGTGCCAGCAGCAGGGACATGAACACTGAAGCTTTCTTT	CASSRDMNTEAFF
TRBD1	TRBV28	-	TRBJ1-2	TGTGCCAGCAGTATACAGGGGTCTGGCTACACCTTC	CASSIQGSGYTF
-	TRBV3-1/TRBV3-2	-	TRBJ2-2	TGTGCCAGCAGCCGCCCGGCCGGGGAGCTGTTTTTT	CASSRPAGELFF
-	TRBV6-2/TRBV6-3	-	TRBJ2-4	TGTGCCAGCAGTTACGCCCTCGCGGGTGGCAAAAACATTCAGTACTTC	CASSYALAGGKNIQYF
-	TRBV9	-	TRBJ1-2	TGTGCCAGCAGCGTAGGAAGCTTACATGGCTACACCTTC	CASSVGSLHGYTF
-	TRBV12-3/TRBV12-4	-	TRBJ1-2	TGTGCCAGCAGTCAACAAGTCTATGGCTACACCTTC	CASSQQVYGYTF
-	TRBV5-1	-	TRBJ2-5	TGCGCCAGCAGCCAGGATGGGGAGACCCAGTACTTC	CASSQDGETQYF
-	TRBV24-1	-	TRBJ2-3	TGTGCCACCAGTGAACCCGCCACTAGGCACGCCTTGAATACGCAGTATTTT	CATSEPATRHALNTQYF
TRBD2	TRBV5-1	-	TRBJ2-1	TGCGCCAGCAGCTTGACTAGCGGGAATGAGCAGTTCTTC	CASSLTSGNEQFF
-	TRBV18	-	TRBJ2-2	TGTGCCAGCTCACCCCGGTACACCGGGGAGCTGTTTTTT	CASSPRYTGELFF
-	TRBV19	-	TRBJ1-4	TGTGCCAGTAGTACAGGGGTTAATGAAAAACTGTTTTTT	CASSTGVNEKLFF
TRBD1	TRBV7-8	-	TRBJ2-7	TGTGCCAGCAGAAAGGACAGGGGGCGAGTCGAGCAGTACTTC	CASRKDRGRVEQYF
-	TRBV27	-	TRBJ1-1	TGTGCCAGCAGTTTACGGGGGGCTGGGAGCACTGAAGCTTTCTTT	CASSLRGAGSTEAFF
TRBD2	TRBV9	-	TRBJ2-7	TGTGCCAGCAGCGTAGTCAGCGGGAGGTGCTACGAGCAGTACTTC	CASSVVSGRCYEQYF
-	TRBV4-3	-	TRBJ1-4	TGCGCCAGCAGCCGAGCACGGGGAATCGGGGAAAAACTGTTTTTT	CASSRARGIGEKLFF
-	TRBV6-5	once	TRBJ2-5	TGTGCCAGCAGGCCTACGACAGGAGCCCAAGAGACCCAGTACTTC	CASRPTTGAQETQYF
-	TRBV13	-	TRBJ2-3	TGTGCCAGCAGCCCCTGGGGTAGGGCTAGGGGTACGCAGTATTTT	CASSPWGRARGTQYF
-	TRBV10-2	-	TRBJ1-1	TGCGCCAGCAGTAACTATAACACTGAAGCTTTCTTT	CASSNYNTEAFF
-	TRBV11-2	-	TRBJ1-2	TGTGCCAGCAGCTCGAACACGGGGAGGGGCTACACCTTC	CASSSNTGRGYTF
-	TRBV5-1	-	TRBJ1-4	TGCGCCAGCAGCTCCCTTCCCCCGGGACTGACTAATGAAAAACTGTTTTTT	CASSSLPPGLTNEKLFF
TRBD1	TRBV19	-	TRBJ1-5	TGTGCCAGTAGTATGACAGGGATAAGCAATCAGCCCCAGCATTTT	CASSMTGISNQPQHF
TRBD1	TRBV6-5	once	TRBJ1-2	TGTGCCAGCAGTCCCAGGGGGCTCTATGGCTACACCTTC	CASSPRGLYGYTF
TRBD1	TRBV5-4	-	TRBJ1-1	TGTGCCAGCAACGAACAGGGGGCTGTAACTGAAGCTTTCTTT	CASNEQGAVTEAFF
-	TRBV7-8	-	TRBJ2-1	TGTGCCAGCAGCTTAGGGACAGCCAATGAGCAGTTCTTC	CASSLGTANEQFF
TRBD2	TRBV6-4	-	TRBJ2-3	TGTGCCAGCAGAACCGGACTAGCGGGAGGAGATTCCACAGATACGCAGTATTTT	CASRTGLAGGDSTDTQYF
-	TRBV2	-	TRBJ1-1	TGTGCCAGCAGTGATGGCGGGGTAGCCGACACTGAAGCTTTCTTT	CASSDGGVADTEAFF
TRBD1	TRBV7-2	-	TRBJ2-7	TGTGCCAGCAGCTCAGACAGGGGGGGCGAGCAGTACTTC	CASSSDRGGEQYF
-	TRBV2	-	TRBJ2-7	TGTGCCAGCCAACCAGTTTCCTACGAGCAGTACTTC	CASQPVSYEQYF
TRBD2	TRBV3-1/TRBV3-2	-	TRBJ2-6	TGTGCCAGCAGCCAACCCAGGATGGGGCTAGCGGGAGGTCGGGCTCCTGGGGCCAACGTCCTGACTTTC	CASSQPRMGLAGGRAPGANVLTF
-	TRBV7-2	-	TRBJ1-1	TGTGCCAGCACGAACCCCGGGACACAAACTGGTGGAGCTTTCTTT	CASTNPGTQTGGAFF
-	TRBV18	-	TRBJ1-4	TGTGCCAGCTCACCGCTCCCTGCCGGGGGGGAAGAAAAACTGTTTTTT	CASSPLPAGGEEKLFF
-	TRBV7-2	-	TRBJ1-4	TGTGCCAGCAGCGCACTTCCACAGAATGAAAAACTGTTTTTT	CASSALPQNEKLFF
TRBD1	TRBV7-2	-	TRBJ2-5	TGTGCCAGCAGCCTAAGGACAGGGACAGGAGAGACCCAGTACTTC	CASSLRTGTGETQYF
-	TRBV11-2	-	TRBJ2-1	TGTGCCAGCAGCCAGCTAGCCCGTCCCTTACATGAGCAGTTCTTC	CASSQLARPLHEQFF
-	TRBV5-1	-	TRBJ1-5	TGCGCCAGCAGCTTGGATCTGAATCAGCCCCAGCATTTT	CASSLDLNQPQHF
TRBD1	TRBV9	few	TRBJ1-1	TGTGCCAGCAGCGTAACTCCAGACAGGGGTAACACTGAAGCTTTCTTT	CASSVTPDRGNTEAFF
-	TRBV9	-	TRBJ2-1	TGTGCCAGCAGCGTAGATGGAGCAGTGTACAATGAGCAGTTCTTC	CASSVDGAVYNEQFF
-	TRBV27	once	TRBJ2-6	TGTGCCAGCAGTTTTCTTGGGGCCAACGTCCTGACTTTC	CASSFLGANVLTF
-	TRBV6-5	once	TRBJ1-1	TGTGCCAGCAGTTACGGGGGGGGAGCGAACACTGAAGCTTTCTTT	CASSYGGGANTEAFF
-	TRBV7-9	medium-sized	TRBJ2-3	TGTGCCAGCGAGGGATTAGCAGATACGCAGTATTTT	CASEGLADTQYF